The T cell receptor (beta chain) described here comes from a study of blood T cell repertoires in COVID-19. For the study at large: Sample material is recorded as cDNA or gDNA derived from T cells, B-cell-depleted T cells, or PBMCs.

Germline V gene lookup returns CDR1 MNHEY and CDR2 SMNVEV (reference sequence). Trimming left V 6 bases short and J 7 bases short, with 18 bases between. CDR3 length equals 14 residues. Original handling: Reference gene primer amplification in the assay estimated nucleated cell counts. Generated by immunoSEQ multiplex PCR, the TCRdb table keeps only in-frame clones and is missing some. V, J and clone size are those of that table, while D and trimming were read from the DNA. There are about 120,000 clones in the sample; approximately 90% occur only once, and about 1.5% lies in the top ten. This clonotype was obtained from a human donor in a cohort sampled during active COVID-19. The chain carries TRBV27 and TRBJ1-1; possibly TRBD1 for D (6 bases). The sequenced sample consisted of peripheral blood. The CDR3 coding sequence is TGTGCCAGCAGGGGGACCTACAGGGAGATTGAAGCTTTCTTT. It codes for CASRGTYREIEAFF.